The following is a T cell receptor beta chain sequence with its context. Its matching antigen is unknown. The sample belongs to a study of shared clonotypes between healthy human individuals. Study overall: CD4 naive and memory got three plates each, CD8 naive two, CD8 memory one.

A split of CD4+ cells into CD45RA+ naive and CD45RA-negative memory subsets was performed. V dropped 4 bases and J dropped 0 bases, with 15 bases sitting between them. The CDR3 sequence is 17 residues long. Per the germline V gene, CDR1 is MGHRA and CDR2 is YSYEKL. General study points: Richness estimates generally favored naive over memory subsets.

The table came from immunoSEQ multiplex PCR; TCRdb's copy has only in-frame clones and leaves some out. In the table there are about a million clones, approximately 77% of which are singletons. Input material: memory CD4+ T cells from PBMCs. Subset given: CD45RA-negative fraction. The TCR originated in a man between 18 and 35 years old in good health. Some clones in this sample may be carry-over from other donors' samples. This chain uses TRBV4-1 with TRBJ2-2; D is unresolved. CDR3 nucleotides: TGCGCCAGCAGCCTGGTGTCTAGGGCTTCGAACACCGGGGAGCTGTTTTTT. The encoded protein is CASSLVSRASNTGELFF.